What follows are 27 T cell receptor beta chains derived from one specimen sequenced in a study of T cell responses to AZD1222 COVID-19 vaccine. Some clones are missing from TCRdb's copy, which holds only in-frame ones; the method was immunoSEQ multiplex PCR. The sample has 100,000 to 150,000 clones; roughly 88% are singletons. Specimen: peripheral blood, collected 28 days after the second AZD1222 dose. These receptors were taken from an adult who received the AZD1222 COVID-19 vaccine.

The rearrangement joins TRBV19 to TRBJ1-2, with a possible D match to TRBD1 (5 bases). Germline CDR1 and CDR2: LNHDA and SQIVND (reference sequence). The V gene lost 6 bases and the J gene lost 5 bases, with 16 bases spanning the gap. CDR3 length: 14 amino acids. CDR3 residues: CASRGEGVRYGYTF. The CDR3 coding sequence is TGTGCCAGTAGGGGGGAGGGAGTCCGTTATGGCTACACCTTC.

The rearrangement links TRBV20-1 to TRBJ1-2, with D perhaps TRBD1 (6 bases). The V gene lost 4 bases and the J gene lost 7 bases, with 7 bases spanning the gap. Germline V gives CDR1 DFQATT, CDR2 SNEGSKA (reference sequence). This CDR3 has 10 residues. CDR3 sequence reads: CSATGVGYTF. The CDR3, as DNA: TGCAGTGCTACAGGGGTTGGCTACACCTTC.

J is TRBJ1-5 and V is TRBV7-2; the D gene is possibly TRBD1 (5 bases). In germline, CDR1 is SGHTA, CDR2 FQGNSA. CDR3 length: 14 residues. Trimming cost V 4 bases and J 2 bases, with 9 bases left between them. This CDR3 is CASSSTGGNQPQHF. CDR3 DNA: TGTGCCAGCAGCTCAACGGGGGGCAATCAGCCCCAGCATTTT.

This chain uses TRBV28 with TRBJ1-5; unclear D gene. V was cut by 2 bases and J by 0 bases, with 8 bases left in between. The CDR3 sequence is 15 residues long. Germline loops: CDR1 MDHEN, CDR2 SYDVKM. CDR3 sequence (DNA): TGTGCCAGCAGTTTAGTACCTTATAGCAATCAGCCCCAGCATTTT. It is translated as CASSLVPYSNQPQHF.

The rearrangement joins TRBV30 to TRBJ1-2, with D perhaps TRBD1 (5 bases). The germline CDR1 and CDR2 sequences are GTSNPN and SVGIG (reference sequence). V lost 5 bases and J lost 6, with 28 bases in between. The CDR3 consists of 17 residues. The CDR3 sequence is CAWAGTAEIFLGNGYTF. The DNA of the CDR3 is TGTGCCTGGGCCGGGACCGCGGAAATTTTTTTGGGGAATGGCTACACCTTC.

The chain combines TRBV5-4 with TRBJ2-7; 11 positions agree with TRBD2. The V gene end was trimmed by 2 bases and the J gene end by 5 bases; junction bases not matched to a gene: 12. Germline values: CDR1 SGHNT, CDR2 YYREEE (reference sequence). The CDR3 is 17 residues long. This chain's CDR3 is CASSLPPTSGTLHEQYF. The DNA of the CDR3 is TGTGCCAGCAGCTTACCCCCGACTAGCGGGACTCTCCACGAGCAGTACTTC.

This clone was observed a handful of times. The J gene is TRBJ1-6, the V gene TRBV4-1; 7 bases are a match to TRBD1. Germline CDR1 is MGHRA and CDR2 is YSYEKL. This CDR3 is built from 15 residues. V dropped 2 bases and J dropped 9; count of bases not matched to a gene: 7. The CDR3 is CASSQIGGLGSPLHF. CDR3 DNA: TGCGCCAGCAGCCAAATAGGGGGCTTGGGTTCACCCCTCCACTTT.

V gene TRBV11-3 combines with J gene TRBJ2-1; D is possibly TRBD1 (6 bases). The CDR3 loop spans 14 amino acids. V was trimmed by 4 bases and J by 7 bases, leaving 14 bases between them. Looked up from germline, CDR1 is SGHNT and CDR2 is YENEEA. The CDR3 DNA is TGTGCCAGCAGCTCATATTACCAGGGGAATGAGCAGTTCTTC. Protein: CASSSYYQGNEQFF.

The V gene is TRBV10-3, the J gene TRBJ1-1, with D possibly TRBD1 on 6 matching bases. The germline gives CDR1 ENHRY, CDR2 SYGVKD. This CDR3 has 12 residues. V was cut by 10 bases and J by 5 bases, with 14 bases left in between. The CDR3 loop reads CATRGSGTEAFF. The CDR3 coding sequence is TGTGCCACCAGGGGAAGCGGGACTGAAGCTTTCTTT.

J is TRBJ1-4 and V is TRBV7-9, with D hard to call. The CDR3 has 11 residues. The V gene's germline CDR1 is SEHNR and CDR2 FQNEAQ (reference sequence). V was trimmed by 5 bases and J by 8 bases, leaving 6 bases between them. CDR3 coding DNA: TGTGCCAGCAGCACGTTGGAAAAACTGTTTTTT. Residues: CASSTLEKLFF.

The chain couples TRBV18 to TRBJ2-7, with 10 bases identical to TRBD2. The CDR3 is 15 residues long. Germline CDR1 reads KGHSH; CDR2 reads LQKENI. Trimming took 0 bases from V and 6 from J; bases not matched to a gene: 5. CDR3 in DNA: TGTGCCAGCTCACCACCTAGCCTAGCGGGAGCCGAGCAGTACTTC. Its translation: CASSPPSLAGAEQYF.

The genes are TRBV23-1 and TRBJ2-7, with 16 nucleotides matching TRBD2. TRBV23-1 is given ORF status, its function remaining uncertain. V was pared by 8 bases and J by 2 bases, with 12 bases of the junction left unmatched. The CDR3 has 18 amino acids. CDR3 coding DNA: TGCGCCAGCCAAGCGGCCGGGACTAGCGGGAGGGATCCCTACGAGCAGTACTTC. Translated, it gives CASQAAGTSGRDPYEQYF.

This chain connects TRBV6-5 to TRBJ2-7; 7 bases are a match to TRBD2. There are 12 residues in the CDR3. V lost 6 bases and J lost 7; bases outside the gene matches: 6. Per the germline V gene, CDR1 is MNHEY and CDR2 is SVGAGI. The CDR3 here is CASRDGAGEQYF. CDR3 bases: TGTGCCAGCAGAGACGGAGCGGGGGAGCAGTACTTC.

For the CDR3, the DNA is TGCGCCAGCAGCTTCAGCCCTAATGAAAAACTGTTTTTT. Its translation: CASSFSPNEKLFF. The genes are TRBV5-1 and TRBJ1-4; D is unresolved. The CDR3 runs 13 residues. V dropped 2 bases and J dropped 3 bases, with 5 bases sitting between them. Germline CDR1 and CDR2: SGHRS and YFSETQ.

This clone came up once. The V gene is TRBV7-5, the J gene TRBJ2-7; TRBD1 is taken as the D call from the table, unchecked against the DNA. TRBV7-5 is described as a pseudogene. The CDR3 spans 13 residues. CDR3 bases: TGTGCCAGAAGCTGGGACAGCAAGCACGAGCAGTACTTC. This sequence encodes CARSWDSKHEQYF.

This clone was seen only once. CDR3 nucleotides: TGTGCCAGCAGTGAAGACACTAGCACAGATACGCAGTATTTT. Its protein is CASSEDTSTDTQYF. The chain links TRBV6-1 to TRBJ2-3; no firm D call. The V and J ends lost 1 base and 0 bases respectively, with 5 bases between them. This CDR3 is built from 14 residues. Looked up from germline, CDR1 is MNHNS and CDR2 is SASEGT.

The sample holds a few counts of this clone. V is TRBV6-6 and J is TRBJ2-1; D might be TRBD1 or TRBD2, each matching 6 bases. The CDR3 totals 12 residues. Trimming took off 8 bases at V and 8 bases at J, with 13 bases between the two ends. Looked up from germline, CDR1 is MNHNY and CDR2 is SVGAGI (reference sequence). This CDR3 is CASAKRGDEQFF. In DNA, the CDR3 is TGTGCCAGCGCAAAAAGGGGGGATGAGCAGTTCTTC.

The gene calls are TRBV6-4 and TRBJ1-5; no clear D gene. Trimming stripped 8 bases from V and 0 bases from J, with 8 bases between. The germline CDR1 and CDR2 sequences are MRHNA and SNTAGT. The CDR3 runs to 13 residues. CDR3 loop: CASAADSNQPQHF. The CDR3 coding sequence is TGTGCCAGCGCAGCGGATAGCAATCAGCCCCAGCATTTT.

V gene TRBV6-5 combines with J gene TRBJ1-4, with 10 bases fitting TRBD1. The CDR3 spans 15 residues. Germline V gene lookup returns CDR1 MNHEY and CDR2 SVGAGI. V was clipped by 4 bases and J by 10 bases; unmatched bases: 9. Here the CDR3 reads CASSWGGQGFGKLFF. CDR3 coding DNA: TGTGCCAGCAGTTGGGGGGGACAGGGGTTTGGAAAACTGTTTTTT.

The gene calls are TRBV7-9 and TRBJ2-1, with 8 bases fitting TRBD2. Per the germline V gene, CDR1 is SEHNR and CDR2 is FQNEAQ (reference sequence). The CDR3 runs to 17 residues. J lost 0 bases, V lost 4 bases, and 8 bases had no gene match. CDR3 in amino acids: CASSSLLAGSSYNEQFF. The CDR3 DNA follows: TGTGCCAGCAGCTCCCTCCTAGCGGGTAGCTCCTACAATGAGCAGTTCTTC. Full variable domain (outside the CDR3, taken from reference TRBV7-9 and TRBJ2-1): DTGVSQNPRHKITKRGQNVTFRCDPISEHNRLYWYRQTLGQGPEFLTYFQNEAQLEKSRLLSDRFSAERPKGSFSTLEIQRTEQGDSAMYLCASSSLLAGSSYNEQFFGPGTRLTVL.

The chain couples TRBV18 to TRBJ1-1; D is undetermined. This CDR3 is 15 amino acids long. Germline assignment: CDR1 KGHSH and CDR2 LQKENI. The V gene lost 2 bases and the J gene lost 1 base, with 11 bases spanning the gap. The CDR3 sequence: CASSPSSGRNTEAFF. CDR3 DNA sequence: TGTGCCAGCTCACCATCTTCGGGAAGGAACACTGAAGCTTTCTTT.

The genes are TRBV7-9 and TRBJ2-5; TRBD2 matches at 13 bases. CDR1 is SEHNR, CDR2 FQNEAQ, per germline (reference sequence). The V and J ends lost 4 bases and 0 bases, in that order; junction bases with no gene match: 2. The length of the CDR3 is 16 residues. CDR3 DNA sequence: TGTGCCAGCAGCTCGGGACTAGCGGGATACCAAGAGACCCAGTACTTC. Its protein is CASSSGLAGYQETQYF.

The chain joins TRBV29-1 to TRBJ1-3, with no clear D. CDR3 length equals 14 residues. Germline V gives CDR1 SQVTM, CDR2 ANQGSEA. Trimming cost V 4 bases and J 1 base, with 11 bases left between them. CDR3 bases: TGCAGCGTTGGTGGAGTTACTTCTGGAAACACCATATATTTT. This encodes CSVGGVTSGNTIYF.

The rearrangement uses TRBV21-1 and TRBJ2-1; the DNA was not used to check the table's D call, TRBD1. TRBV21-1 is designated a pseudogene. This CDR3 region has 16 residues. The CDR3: CASSDRTDLRYNEQFF. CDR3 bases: TGTGCCAGCAGCGATCGGACAGACCTCCGGTACAATGAGCAGTTCTTC.

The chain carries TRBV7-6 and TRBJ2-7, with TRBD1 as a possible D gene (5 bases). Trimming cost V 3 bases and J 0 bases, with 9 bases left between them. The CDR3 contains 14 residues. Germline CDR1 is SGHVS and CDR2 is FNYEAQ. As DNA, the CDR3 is TGTGCCAGCAGCTTCGACAGAACCTCCTACGAGCAGTACTTC. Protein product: CASSFDRTSYEQYF.

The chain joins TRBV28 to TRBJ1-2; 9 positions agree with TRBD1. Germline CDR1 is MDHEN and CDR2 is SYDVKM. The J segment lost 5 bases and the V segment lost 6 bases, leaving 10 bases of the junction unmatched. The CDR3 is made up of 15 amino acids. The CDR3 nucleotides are TGTGCCAGCAGATTACAGGGGGCGAATAGGTATGGCTACACCTTC. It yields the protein CASRLQGANRYGYTF.

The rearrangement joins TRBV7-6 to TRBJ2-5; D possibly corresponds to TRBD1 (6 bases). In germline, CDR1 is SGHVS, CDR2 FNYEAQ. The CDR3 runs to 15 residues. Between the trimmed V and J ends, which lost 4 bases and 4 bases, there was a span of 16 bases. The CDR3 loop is CASSSRAGVVETQYF. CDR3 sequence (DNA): TGTGCCAGCAGCTCCCGGGCAGGGGTTGTAGAGACCCAGTACTTC.